This TCR beta chain was obtained from a study of radiotherapy plus CTLA-4 blockade in lung cancer (dated by TCRdb to 2017 to 2018). Regarding the study in general: Among the enrolled patients, roughly 19% had an objective response, and 31% reached disease control.

The germline V gene (reference sequence) yields MNHEY for CDR1 and SMNVEV for CDR2. V loses 6 bases, J loses 12 bases, and the germline ends lie 23 bases apart. The cysteine opens and the phenylalanine closes a CDR3 of 15 amino acids. Only the CDR3 region is kept as DNA, spanning 45 bases read in frame from base 1. Focal radiation therapy combined with CTLA-4 blockade (ipilimumab) was tested in patients with chemo-refractory metastatic non-small-cell lung cancer. Note on this clone: Its cognate antigen has yet to be identified. There are no base qualities to consult, and no much larger clone falls within one base.

Results the study describes overall, beyond this receptor: After treatment with radiotherapy and ipilimumab, TCR clones that originated in tumors expanded in peripheral blood. The strongest predictors of response, as reported, were early dynamic changes in blood T cell clones along with a rise in serum interferon-beta after radiation.

Libraries were constructed by the immunoSEQ multiplex PCR assay. The clones in this table, taken by TCRdb from immuneACCESS, are in-frame only. Not every clone is retained; where verified, under half of the shortfall comes from an unresolved V gene, and the cause of the rest is unknown. This sample holds about 100,000 clones; about 80% were observed only once. Around 0.9% of the sample goes to the ten largest clones. Sequencing was performed on peripheral blood, taken from a patient treated with radiotherapy plus ipilimumab. Recombination connected TRBV27 to TRBJ1-4, with the identity of the D gene unclear. The receptor was derived from a human donor with non-small cell lung cancer who had stable disease on radiotherapy plus ipilimumab. The DNA sequence reads TGTGCCAGCAGCCAGATGTTGTCTCGTCGCGGAGAACTGTTTTTT. It is translated as CASSQMLSRRGELFF.